This TCR beta chain stems from a study of T cell responses to AZD1222 COVID-19 vaccine. About the research overall: Samples with a second dose at about 4 or about 12 weeks were pooled together.

Findings and limits, study-wide: Distributed over spike, vaccine-associated CD4 TCRs predominated at 160-218 and 743-854. Spike-specific TCR breadth and depth rose after two AZD1222 doses. Most donors were white British, females outnumbered males, and clonal diversity was possibly underestimated.

The CDR3 totals 15 residues. The V end was cut by 3 bases, the J end by 2 bases, with 12 bases between. Germline-derived CDR1 and CDR2 are MRHNA and SNTAGT. As for this clone: Its antigen remains unknown.

Libraries were prepared by immunoSEQ multiplex PCR; TCRdb keeps only in-frame clonotypes and omits some of them. The repertoire includes some 120,000 clones, approximately 89% of them detected once, and less than 4.5% sits in the top ten. The sequencing used peripheral blood, collected on day 0 of AZD1222 vaccination. The receptor was isolated from an adult in good health. The chain couples TRBV6-4 to TRBJ2-3; D remains ambiguous. CDR3 sequence reads: CASSERAYYTDTQYF. The CDR3 nucleotides read TGTGCCAGCAGTGAAAGGGCCTACTACACAGATACGCAGTATTTT.